This TCR beta chain was sequenced during a study of vaccination effects on CD4 cells after COVID-19. Details on this clone: Its target is not known.

Pools of viral peptides were used by the ViraFEST assay to expand antigen-specific CD4+ T cells ahead of sequencing. When less than 11 days of culture had elapsed, CD4+ T cells were isolated. All participants had two doses of either the BNT162b2 or mRNA-1273 vaccine. Data came from immunoSEQ multiplex PCR; TCRdb stores just in-frame clones and leaves some out. This sample has some 23,000 clones, with approximately 70% found just once. The receptor was derived from a human donor who received a COVID-19 vaccine. The sample here was CD4+ T cells from PBMCs cultured with SARS-CoV-2 spike peptides, taken after COVID-19 vaccination.

The CDR3 region has the DNA TGTGCCAGCAGCAACACAGGGGGACAGGAGGGGTACCAAGAGACCCAGTACTTC. Translating gives CASSNTGGQEGYQETQYF. This rearrangement joins TRBV5-4 to TRBJ2-5; 8 bases match TRBD1. The trim removed 4 bases at V and 0 bases at J, leaving 14 bases unmatched. The CDR3 is 18 residues long. Per the germline V gene, CDR1 is SGHNT and CDR2 is YYREEE (reference sequence).